Listed below are T cell receptor beta chains from one sample, sequenced in a study of cytomegalovirus exposure and HLA in healthy donors. Profiled with immunoSEQ multiplex PCR; TCRdb holds only in-frame clones, not every one. The sample carries roughly 110,000 clones, over 60% recorded once. The sample comprised PBMCs. The source of these receptors is a woman between 50 and 59 years old in good health and CMV-seropositive. CDR3s include the opening cysteine and the closing phenylalanine or tryptophan. A D gene is named only where the DNA matches it firmly. The listing skips clone size in some rows; elsewhere it reads once, few, many or a size class.

j_gene | len | abundance | d_gene | v_gene | CDR3aa | CDR3nt
TRBJ2-5 | 17 | . | . | TRBV5-1 | CASSLAPAGTLQETQYF | TGCGCCAGCAGCCTAGCACCTGCGGGGACCCTCCAAGAGACCCAGTACTTC
TRBJ2-6 | 19 | few | TRBD1 | TRBV7-2 | CASSSGFGTGDGGANVLTF | TGTGCCAGCAGCTCAGGATTCGGGACAGGAGATGGCGGGGCCAACGTCCTGACTTTC
TRBJ1-1 | 11 | . | . | TRBV21-1 | CAIQGDTEAFF | TGTGCCATACAGGGGGACACTGAAGCTTTCTTT
TRBJ2-7 | 15 | . | TRBD1 | TRBV9 | CASSARGQGGYEQYF | TGTGCCAGCAGCGCGAGGGGACAGGGAGGCTACGAGCAGTACTTC
TRBJ2-3 | 17 | . | . | TRBV19 | CASSSYQGGERTDTQYF | TGTGCCAGTAGTAGCTACCAGGGGGGTGAGCGCACAGATACGCAGTATTTT
TRBJ1-1 | 13 | few | . | TRBV12-5 | CASGWTQGTEAFF | TGTGCTAGTGGTTGGACACAGGGAACTGAAGCTTTCTTT
TRBJ2-7 | 12 | . | . | TRBV28 | CASSLFQGEQYF | TGTGCCAGCAGTTTATTTCAGGGAGAGCAGTACTTC
TRBJ1-2 | 12 | . | TRBD1 | TRBV5-1 | CASSSGQGDYTF | TGCGCCAGCAGCTCAGGACAGGGCGACTACACCTTC
TRBJ1-4 | 13 | . | TRBD1 | TRBV6-6 | CASSYSRTGNSVF | TGTGCCAGCAGTTACTCTCGGACAGGGAACAGTGTTTTT
TRBJ1-2 | 15 | . | TRBD1 | TRBV27 | CASSPSGQANYGYTF | TGTGCCAGCAGCCCGTCCGGACAGGCAAACTATGGCTACACCTTC
TRBJ1-1 | 14 | . | . | TRBV5-4 | CASSLESRDTEAFF | TGTGCCAGCAGCTTGGAATCGAGAGACACTGAAGCTTTCTTT
TRBJ1-2 | 14 | few | TRBD1 | TRBV6-5 | CASSFLGTAYGYTF | TGTGCCAGCAGTTTCCTTGGGACAGCCTATGGCTACACCTTC
TRBJ2-1 | 14 | . | TRBD1 | TRBV19 | CASSDRGLYNEQFF | TGTGCCAGTAGTGACAGGGGGCTTTACAATGAGCAGTTCTTC
TRBJ1-3 | 15 | few | . | TRBV6-1 | CASSVLRGSGNTIYF | TGTGCCAGCAGTGTGCTCCGAGGCTCTGGAAACACCATATATTTT
TRBJ1-2 | 14 | . | TRBD1 | TRBV6-5 | CASSYSGRGDGYTF | TGTGCCAGCAGTTACTCTGGCAGGGGGGATGGCTACACCTTC
TRBJ1-2 | 16 | . | TRBD1 | TRBV4-1 | CASKQGQGTSNYGYTF | TGCGCCAGCAAGCAGGGACAGGGGACCTCTAACTATGGCTACACCTTC
TRBJ1-2 | 16 | few | . | TRBV11-2 | CASSLVTVVTNYGYTF | TGTGCCAGCAGCTTAGTAACAGTCGTAACTAACTATGGCTACACCTTC
TRBJ1-5 | 17 | . | TRBD1 | TRBV10-3 | CAISDYTGDVAGQPQHF | TGTGCCATCAGTGATTATACAGGGGACGTAGCAGGGCAGCCCCAGCATTTT
TRBJ2-5 | 17 | . | . | TRBV18 | CASSPFSLRGSGETQYF | TGTGCCAGCTCACCATTTTCTCTCCGGGGATCGGGGGAGACCCAGTACTTC
TRBJ1-4 | 15 | . | TRBD1 | TRBV4-3 | CASSQSGGLAEKLFF | TGCGCCAGCAGCCAATCAGGGGGCCTGGCTGAAAAACTGTTTTTT
TRBJ2-5 | 13 | . | TRBD2 | TRBV9 | CASSVDAGETRYF | TGTGCCAGCAGCGTAGACGCGGGAGAGACCCGGTACTTC
TRBJ2-7 | 17 | . | TRBD1 | TRBV18 | CASSGTGAGTGTYEQYF | TGTGCCAGCTCGGGGACTGGGGCCGGGACAGGAACCTACGAGCAGTACTTC
TRBJ2-5 | 11 | . | . | TRBV28 | CASSLLETQYF | TGTGCCAGCAGTTTACTAGAGACCCAGTACTTC
TRBJ1-5 | 15 | few | . | TRBV28 | CASSTATASNQPQHF | TGTGCCAGCTCCACCGCGACAGCGAGCAATCAGCCCCAGCATTTT
TRBJ2-7 | 12 | . | . | TRBV21-1 | CASTGQQYEQYF | TGTGCCAGCACAGGGCAGCAATACGAGCAGTACTTC
TRBJ1-6 | 15 | few | . | TRBV5-6 | CASSPRRLYNSPLHF | TGTGCCAGCAGTCCCAGAAGATTATATAATTCACCCCTCCACTTT
TRBJ1-5 | 17 | few | . | TRBV5-4 | CASSRSYSPVAHQPQHF | TGCGCCAGCAGCCGATCATACTCCCCGGTTGCTCATCAGCCCCAGCATTTT
TRBJ1-1 | 14 | few | TRBD1 | TRBV4-2 | CASSQDSRGKEAFF | TGTGCCAGCAGCCAAGATTCCAGGGGGAAAGAAGCTTTCTTT
TRBJ1-2 | 15 | . | . | TRBV7-6 | CASSLAPDLPYGYTF | TGTGCCAGCAGCTTAGCCCCGGACTTGCCGTATGGCTACACCTTC
TRBJ1-6 | 15 | . | . | TRBV13 | CASSLRGGRDSPLHF | TGTGCCAGCAGCTTAAGGGGGGGGAGGGATTCACCCCTCCACTTT
TRBJ2-2 | 18 | . | TRBD2 | TRBV7-3 | CASSLNSGGAANTGELFF | TGTGCCAGCAGCTTAAATAGCGGGGGGGCTGCGAACACCGGGGAGCTGTTTTTT
TRBJ2-5 | 14 | . | . | TRBV7-2 | CASSKDRAQETQYF | TGTGCCAGCAGCAAGGACAGAGCCCAAGAGACCCAGTACTTC
TRBJ1-2 | 14 | . | . | TRBV9 | CASSVAGGAYGYTF | TGTGCCAGCAGCGTAGCCGGGGGGGCCTATGGCTACACCTTC
TRBJ1-2 | 13 | . | . | TRBV6-1 | CASSEGRGNGYTF | TGTGCCAGCAGTGAAGGCAGGGGCAATGGCTACACCTTC
TRBJ1-2 | 13 | . | . | TRBV2 | CASSEYREQGYTF | TGTGCCAGCAGTGAATACAGGGAGCAAGGCTACACCTTC
TRBJ2-5 | 16 | . | TRBD2 | TRBV9 | CASSPLAGGLDETQYF | TGTGCCAGCAGTCCCTTAGCGGGGGGCCTGGATGAGACCCAGTACTTC
TRBJ2-3 | 16 | . | TRBD2 | TRBV9 | CASSNQGLAGTDTQYF | TGTGCCAGCAGCAACCAGGGACTAGCGGGCACAGATACGCAGTATTTT
TRBJ1-2 | 15 | once | . | TRBV7-3 | CASSLRPTVSYGYTF | TGTGCCAGCAGCTTAAGACCGACAGTCTCTTATGGCTACACCTTC
TRBJ2-3 | 15 | once | . | TRBV5-1 | CASSLGGGNTDTQYF | TGCGCCAGCAGCTTGGGGGGGGGCAACACAGATACGCAGTATTTT
TRBJ1-2 | 12 | . | . | TRBV18 | CASSPIYLSYTF | TGTGCCAGCTCACCGATCTATCTAAGCTACACCTTC
TRBJ2-5 | 13 | once | . | TRBV19 | CASSNWDKQTQYF | TGTGCCAGTAGCAATTGGGACAAACAGACCCAGTACTTC
TRBJ2-2 | 15 | . | . | TRBV5-1 | CASSLAVASTGELFF | TGCGCCAGCAGCTTGGCCGTGGCTAGCACCGGGGAGCTGTTTTTT
TRBJ2-3 | 14 | . | TRBD2 | TRBV7-3 | CASSRGGITDTQYF | TGTGCCAGCAGCCGCGGGGGGATCACAGATACGCAGTATTTT
TRBJ1-1 | 14 | many | . | TRBV15 | CATSRDAGDTEAFF | TGTGCCACCAGCAGAGATGCAGGGGACACTGAAGCTTTCTTT
TRBJ1-1 | 15 | . | TRBD1 | TRBV7-2 | CASSLRGQGAIEAFF | TGTGCCAGCAGCCTTCGGGGACAGGGTGCCATTGAGGCTTTCTTT
TRBJ1-2 | 16 | . | TRBD1 | TRBV25-1 | CATQIPGTGGDYGYTF | TGTGCCACCCAAATTCCCGGGACAGGGGGTGACTATGGCTACACCTTC
TRBJ1-4 | 16 | . | TRBD1 | TRBV29-1 | CSVEQGRDRGFGKLFF | TGCAGCGTTGAGCAAGGCAGGGACAGGGGATTCGGAAAACTGTTTTTT
TRBJ2-2 | 14 | few | TRBD2 | TRBV12-5 | CASGSGGFTGELFF | TGTGCTAGTGGTTCCGGGGGGTTCACCGGGGAGCTGTTTTTT
TRBJ2-7 | 14 | . | . | TRBV2 | CASSEQGLGDEQYF | TGTGCCAGCAGTGAGCAAGGGCTCGGGGACGAGCAGTACTTC
TRBJ1-6 | 17 | . | . | TRBV5-6 | CASSLAGISSYNSPLHF | TGTGCCAGCAGCTTGGCAGGGATCAGCTCCTATAATTCACCCCTCCACTTT
TRBJ2-7 | 15 | . | . | TRBV7-8 | CASSQLPGTPYEQYF | TGTGCCAGCAGCCAGCTTCCCGGGACTCCCTACGAGCAGTACTTC
TRBJ2-7 | 15 | . | TRBD1 | TRBV5-1 | CASSSTTGGDLKQYF | TGCGCCAGCAGCAGTACGACAGGGGGCGATTTGAAGCAGTACTTC
TRBJ2-2 | 13 | . | . | TRBV9 | CASRGPPTGELFF | TGTGCCAGCAGGGGCCCTCCCACCGGGGAGCTGTTTTTT